This T cell receptor beta chain was identified during a study of graft-versus-host responses after intestinal transplantation. In the study overall: Recipients received multivisceral, liver-intestinal, or isolated intestinal transplants.

The CDR3 covers 17 residues. The germline CDR1 and CDR2 sequences are SEHNR and FQNEAQ (reference sequence). The junction had 15 bases not matched to a gene; V was cut back by 5 bases and J by 6 bases. A word on this clone: Its antigen is undetermined.

The data were produced by immunoSEQ multiplex PCR, yet TCRdb's version contains in-frame clones alone and is incomplete. The sample has about 96,000 clones; 90% to 95% are singletons. The J gene is TRBJ1-2, the V gene TRBV7-9; 10 bases align to TRBD1. The sample in question was unstimulated CD4+ T cells sorted from spleen or lymph node cells, obtained before intestinal transplant. The receptor's source is a human donor who received an intestinal transplant. The CDR3 region is CASSASGTGALVNGYTF. Here the CDR3 DNA reads TGTGCCAGCAGCGCTTCCGGGACAGGGGCTTTAGTAAATGGCTACACCTTC.